Sequencing of this TCR beta chain was carried out in a study of T cells after yellow fever vaccination. Findings of the study overall: Some clonotypes, a small share, were shared between CD4 and CD8 compartments. In post-booster samples, most primary-vaccination clones reappeared (96% CD4, 88% CD8).

This clonotype was counted only a few times. The antigen remains unidentified. Trimming took 6 bases from V and 0 from J, leaving 11 bases between them. CDR3 length: 14 amino acids. CDR1 and CDR2 from the germline V gene are SQVTM and ANQGSEA. Making TCR cDNA involved 5'RACE template switching, which added UMIs and a universal primer site. From the 5' RACE reads, TCRdb called clonotypes with MiXCR, one entry per CDR3 protein. The repertoire holds about 330,000 distinct CDR3 sequences, with about 7.8% as singletons. The clonotype comes from a man between 18 and 35 years old who received the YFV17D yellow fever vaccine. Here the sequenced sample was PBMCs, taken around 45 days after the first yellow fever vaccination. The chain employs TRBV29-1 and TRBJ1-4; a possible D gene is TRBD1 (5 bases). CDR3 nucleotide sequence: TGCAGCGTATCGGGGACCTCAACTAATGAAAAACTGTTTTTT. It specifies CSVSGTSTNEKLFF.